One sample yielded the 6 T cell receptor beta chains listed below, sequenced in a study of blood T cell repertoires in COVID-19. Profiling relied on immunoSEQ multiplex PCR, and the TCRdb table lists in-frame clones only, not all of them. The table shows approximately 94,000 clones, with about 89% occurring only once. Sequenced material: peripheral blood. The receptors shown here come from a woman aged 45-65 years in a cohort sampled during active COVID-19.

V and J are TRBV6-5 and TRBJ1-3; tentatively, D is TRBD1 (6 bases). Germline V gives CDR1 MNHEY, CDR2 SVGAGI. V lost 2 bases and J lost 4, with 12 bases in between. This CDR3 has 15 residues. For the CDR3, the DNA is TGTGCCAGCAGTTACGGGCAGGGGTCCGGAAACACCATATATTTT. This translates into CASSYGQGSGNTIYF.

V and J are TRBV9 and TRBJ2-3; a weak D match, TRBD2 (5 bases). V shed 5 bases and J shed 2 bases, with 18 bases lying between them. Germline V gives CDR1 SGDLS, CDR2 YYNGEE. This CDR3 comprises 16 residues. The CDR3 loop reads CASSYLGGSPTDTQYF. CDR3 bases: TGTGCCAGCAGTTATCTCGGCGGGTCCCCCACAGATACGCAGTATTTT.

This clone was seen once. CDR3 sequence reads: CASSFEGYEQFF. DNA of the CDR3: TGTGCCAGCAGCTTCGAGGGATATGAGCAGTTCTTC. J is TRBJ2-1 and V is TRBV7-9, with a tentative D call TRBD2 (5 bases). Germline loops: CDR1 SEHNR, CDR2 FQNEAQ (reference sequence). The CDR3 covers 12 residues. Trimming pared 3 bases from V and 8 bases from J, leaving 8 bases between.

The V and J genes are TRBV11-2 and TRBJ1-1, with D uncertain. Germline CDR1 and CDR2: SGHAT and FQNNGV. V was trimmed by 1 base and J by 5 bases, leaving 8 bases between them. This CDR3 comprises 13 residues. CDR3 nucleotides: TGTGCCAGCAGCTTAGGTGAGGGAACTGAAGCTTTCTTT. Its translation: CASSLGEGTEAFF.

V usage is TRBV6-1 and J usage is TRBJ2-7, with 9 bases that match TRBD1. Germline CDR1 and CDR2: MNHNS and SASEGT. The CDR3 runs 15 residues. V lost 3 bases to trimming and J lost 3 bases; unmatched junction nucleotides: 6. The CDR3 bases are TGTGCCAGCAGTGACAGGACAGGGGATGTCTACGAGCAGTACTTC. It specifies CASSDRTGDVYEQYF.

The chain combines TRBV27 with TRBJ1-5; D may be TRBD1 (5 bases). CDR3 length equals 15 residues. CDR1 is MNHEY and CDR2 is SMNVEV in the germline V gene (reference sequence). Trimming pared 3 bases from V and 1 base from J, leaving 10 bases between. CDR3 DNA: TGTGCCAGCAGTTTTGGGGGGGTCAGCAATCAGCCCCAGCATTTT. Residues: CASSFGGVSNQPQHF.